What follows are 20 T cell receptor beta chains derived from one specimen sequenced in a study of blood T cell repertoires in COVID-19. The protocol was immunoSEQ multiplex PCR, while the TCRdb copy is restricted to in-frame clones and leaves out a portion. The table records fewer than 300,000 clones, roughly 86% of them present only once. Sequencing was carried out using peripheral blood. The receptors derive from a woman in her twenties or thirties with acute or convalescent COVID-19.

The chain is built from TRBV5-1 and TRBJ1-1; D possibly corresponds to TRBD1 (6 bases). Germline V gives CDR1 SGHRS, CDR2 YFSETQ. The CDR3 totals 11 residues. With 7 bases removed from V and 7 bases from J, the gap between germline ends came to 11 bases. CDR3 region: CASYLGGEAFF. The DNA of the CDR3 is TGCGCCAGCTATCTAGGGGGTGAAGCTTTCTTT.

The CDR3 coding sequence is TGTGCCACCAGTGAATCGGCGGAATCCTACAATGAGCAGTTCTTC. As protein: CATSESAESYNEQFF. The chain employs TRBV24-1 and TRBJ2-1; D is undetermined. The CDR3 sequence is 15 residues long. Germline CDR1 and CDR2: KGHDR and SFDVKD. V gave up 4 bases and J gave up 1 base, with 10 bases separating them.

The chain links TRBV12-3 or TRBV12-4 to TRBJ1-5; D is unclear. Trimming removed 3 bases from V and 4 bases from J, with 7 bases in between. This CDR3 comprises 13 residues. This CDR3 is CASSFGGNQPQHF. DNA of the CDR3: TGTGCCAGCAGTTTTGGCGGAAATCAGCCCCAGCATTTT.

The chain links TRBV28 to TRBJ1-1, with D perhaps matching TRBD1 (6 bases). Germline CDR1 MDHEN, CDR2 SYDVKM. The CDR3 extends over 16 amino acids. The germline V and J ends were trimmed by 4 bases and 1 base, with 16 bases remaining between them. The CDR3, as DNA: TGTGCCAGCAGTTCTCTCTCAGGGGTAGGGAACACTGAAGCTTTCTTT. Its translation is CASSSLSGVGNTEAFF.

CDR3 protein: CASKAAPGFNYGYTF. CDR3 DNA: TGTGCCAGCAAGGCCGCCCCGGGATTCAACTATGGCTACACCTTC. The V call is TRBV6-4, the J call TRBJ1-2; no clear D gene. Germline CDR1 and CDR2: MRHNA and SNTAGT. Trimming stripped 7 bases from V and 2 bases from J, with 17 bases between. This CDR3 contains 15 residues.

The V and J genes are TRBV7-9 and TRBJ1-1; the D is unclear. The CDR3 runs to 15 residues. V was clipped by 5 bases and J by 1 base, with 14 bases between them. In germline, CDR1 is SEHNR, CDR2 FQNEAQ (reference sequence). The CDR3 loop is CASSGLEGRNTEAFF. The CDR3 nucleotides read TGTGCCAGCAGCGGGTTGGAGGGCAGGAACACTGAAGCTTTCTTT.

The chain combines TRBV6-5 with TRBJ2-7, with D uncertain. Trimming cost V 6 bases and J 6 bases, with 21 bases left between them. This CDR3 is 15 amino acids long. In germline, CDR1 is MNHEY, CDR2 SVGAGI. The CDR3: CASRVESLLLREQYF. The CDR3 coding sequence is TGTGCCAGCAGGGTAGAGTCACTACTTTTGCGCGAGCAGTACTTC.

The CDR3 DNA reads TGTGCCAGTACAGGGGGTGGTAACTATGGCTACACCTTC. Translation gives CASTGGGNYGYTF. The genes are TRBV12-3 or TRBV12-4 and TRBJ1-2; 8 nucleotides line up with TRBD1. V shed 9 bases, J shed 1 base, and the junction held 4 bases outside the gene matches. This CDR3 region has 13 residues.

The CDR3 loop reads CASSFIAGALTNEQYF. The CDR3 bases are TGTGCCAGCAGCTTCATCGCGGGAGCTCTTACCAACGAGCAGTACTTC. The chain uses TRBV5-4 and TRBJ2-7; 7 bases fit TRBD2. Germline V gene lookup returns CDR1 SGHNT and CDR2 YYREEE (reference sequence). The J segment lost 5 bases and the V segment lost 2 bases, leaving 13 bases of the junction unmatched. CDR3 length equals 16 residues. Filled out from reference TRBV5-4 and TRBJ2-7, the complete variable domain reads ETGVTQSPTHLIKTRGQQVTLRCSSQSGHNTVSWYQQALGQGPQFIFQYYREEENGRGNFPPRFSGLQFPNYSSELNVNALELDDSALYLCASSFIAGALTNEQYFGPGTRLTVT.

The chain is built from TRBV4-3 and TRBJ1-5; TRBD1 might be the D (6 bases). The CDR3 is 15 residues long. V was trimmed by 4 bases and J by 3 bases, leaving 13 bases between them. Germline values: CDR1 LGHNA, CDR2 YSLEER. The CDR3 nucleotides are TGCGCCAGCAGCCCCTTTACAGGGACCAATCAGCCCCAGCATTTT. Residues: CASSPFTGTNQPQHF.

This chain uses TRBV7-2 with TRBJ2-5, with 7 bases matching TRBD2. Looked up from germline, CDR1 is SGHTA and CDR2 is FQGNSA. J gave up 1 base and V 5 bases, and 7 bases lay outside the gene matches. The CDR3 has 15 amino acids. CDR3 nucleotide sequence: TGTGCCAGCAGCCATCCGGGACTACCCCAAGAGACCCAGTACTTC. It specifies CASSHPGLPQETQYF.

The rearrangement joins TRBV9 to TRBJ2-7; a possible D gene is TRBD1 (5 bases). Trimming removed 0 bases at V and 1 base at J, with 11 bases between. This CDR3 region has 15 residues. Germline CDR1 and CDR2: SGDLS and YYNGEE. CDR3 coding DNA: TGTGCCAGCAGCGTAGACTTCGGACAATCCTACGAGCAGTACTTC. Its protein is CASSVDFGQSYEQYF.

The gene calls are TRBV18 and TRBJ1-1; no clear D gene. Trimming left V 1 base short and J 0 bases short, with 6 bases between. CDR1 is KGHSH and CDR2 is LQKENI in the germline V gene. CDR3 length: 14 residues. For the CDR3, the DNA is TGTGCCAGCTCACCACGAGGCCTGAACACTGAAGCTTTCTTT. Translating gives CASSPRGLNTEAFF.

V is TRBV9 and J is TRBJ2-1, with 7 bases fitting TRBD1. The junction had 4 bases not matched to a gene; V was cut back by 4 bases and J by 3 bases. The CDR3 totals 14 residues. Germline V gene data show CDR1 as SGDLS and CDR2 as YYNGEE. In DNA, the CDR3 is TGTGCCAGCAGCCAAGGGGGCGGCTACAATGAGCAGTTCTTC. Translated, it gives CASSQGGGYNEQFF. Full variable domain (remainder filled in from reference TRBV9 and TRBJ2-1): DSGVTQTPKHLITATGQRVTLRCSPRSGDLSVYWYQQSLDQGLQFLIQYYNGEERAKGNILERFSAQQFPDLHSELNLSSLELGDSALYFCASSQGGGYNEQFFGPGTRLTVL.

The J gene is TRBJ2-1, the V gene TRBV2; 12 positions match TRBD2. The V gene end was trimmed by 8 bases and the J gene end by 7 bases; junction bases not matched to a gene: 15. The V gene's germline CDR1 is SNHLY and CDR2 FYNNEI. CDR3 length: 17 amino acids. CDR3 protein: CASAGGLAGPTSNEQFF. The DNA of the CDR3 is TGTGCCAGCGCGGGGGGACTAGCGGGCCCCACAAGTAATGAGCAGTTCTTC.

J is TRBJ2-1 and V is TRBV19; D is perhaps TRBD1 (6 bases). The germline V gene has CDR1 LNHDA and CDR2 SQIVND (reference sequence). V was clipped by 5 bases and J by 7 bases, with 24 bases between them. This CDR3 has 17 amino acids. CDR3 sequence (DNA): TGTGCCAGTAGTTCCCAGGGGAGAGCGGACCCTAGGAATGAGCAGTTCTTC. It yields the protein CASSSQGRADPRNEQFF.

V and J are TRBV4-3 and TRBJ2-1, with TRBD2 matching 8 bases. Trimming at V came to 4 bases and at J to 2 bases, leaving 10 bases not matched to a gene. The CDR3 spans 17 residues. Looked up from germline, CDR1 is LGHNA and CDR2 is YSLEER. The CDR3 sequence: CASSPAGTGGPYNEQFF. The CDR3, as DNA: TGCGCCAGCAGCCCAGCCGGGACGGGAGGGCCCTACAATGAGCAGTTCTTC.

The chain links TRBV3-1 (or the pseudogene TRBV3-2) to TRBJ1-2, with D possibly TRBD1 on 6 matching bases. V lost 3 bases, J lost 4 bases, and 9 bases lay in between. This CDR3 has 13 amino acids. Germline CDR1 is LGHDT and CDR2 is YNNKEL (reference sequence). CDR3: CASSHRTAYGYTF. The CDR3 nucleotides are TGTGCCAGCAGCCATAGGACAGCCTATGGCTACACCTTC.

This chain connects TRBV14 to TRBJ2-7; D call uncertain. The V end lost 0 bases, the J end lost 6 bases, and 9 bases lay between the germline ends. In germline, CDR1 is SGHDN, CDR2 FVKESK. The CDR3 has 13 residues. The CDR3 here is CASSQDLTLEQYF. CDR3 DNA: TGTGCCAGCAGCCAAGATTTGACACTCGAGCAGTACTTC.

This chain uses TRBV2 with TRBJ1-5; 11 positions agree with TRBD1. V trimming: 6 bases; J trimming: 6 bases; junction bases outside the gene matches: 4. CDR1 and CDR2 (germline): SNHLY, FYNNEI. The CDR3 is made up of 14 amino acids. CDR3 sequence: CASSSGTGGQPQHF. For the CDR3, the DNA is TGTGCCAGCAGCTCCGGGACAGGGGGTCAGCCCCAGCATTTT.